The 6 T cell receptor beta chains in this list originate from one sample, sequenced in a study of blood T cell repertoires in COVID-19. The assay was immunoSEQ multiplex PCR, and TCRdb's table has in-frame clones only and misses some. Among around 68,000 clones listed, around 93% were seen once. Source material: peripheral blood. The receptor source for this set is a man between 70 and 80 years old with active COVID-19.

CDR3 protein: CASSPPVTGSTDTQYF. CDR3 nucleotides: TGTGCCAGCTCACCACCGGTAACGGGGAGCACAGATACGCAGTATTTT. This chain uses TRBV18 with TRBJ2-3; a possible D gene is TRBD2 (5 bases). The CDR3 contains 16 residues. Trimming took 0 bases from V and 0 from J, leaving 10 bases between them. Germline-derived CDR1 and CDR2 are KGHSH and LQKENI.

The V and J genes are TRBV29-1 and TRBJ2-2; the D gene is possibly TRBD1 (6 bases). V was shortened by 0 bases and J by 0 bases, with 14 bases between the two germline ends. The germline CDR1 and CDR2 sequences are SQVTM and ANQGSEA. The CDR3 totals 17 residues. The CDR3 coding sequence is TGCAGCGTTGAAGATCGGGTGGGGGCGGCGAACACCGGGGAGCTGTTTTTT. Translated, it gives CSVEDRVGAANTGELFF.

V gene TRBV11-2 combines with J gene TRBJ1-2; 12 positions match TRBD1. This CDR3 comprises 17 residues. Germline V gene data show CDR1 as SGHAT and CDR2 as FQNNGV. V shed 6 bases and J 4 bases; nucleotides not matched to a gene: 12. The DNA of the CDR3 is TGTGCCAGCAGGCAACCGGGACAGGGGGCACGAAGCTATGGCTACACCTTC. It is translated as CASRQPGQGARSYGYTF.

V usage is TRBV5-1 and J usage is TRBJ2-1, with TRBD2 matching 9 bases. The V gene end was trimmed by 4 bases and the J gene end by 9 bases; junction bases not matched to a gene: 14. Per the germline V gene, CDR1 is SGHRS and CDR2 is YFSETQ. The CDR3 is made up of 16 amino acids. The CDR3 nucleotides read TGCGCCAGCAGCCCCCCGCTCGCGGGGGGGCGTACTGAGCAGTTCTTC. Protein product: CASSPPLAGGRTEQFF. The entire variable domain, with the rest obtained from reference TRBV5-1 and TRBJ2-1, is as follows: KAGVTQTPRYLIKTRGQQVTLSCSPISGHRSVSWYQQTPGQGLQFLFEYFSETQRNKGNFPGRFSGRQFSNSRSEMNVSTLELGDSALYLCASSPPLAGGRTEQFFGPGTRLTVL.

The chain uses TRBV5-6 and TRBJ2-5; 7 bases are a match to TRBD2. CDR1 is SGHDT, CDR2 YYEEEE, per germline. The ends lost 6 bases at V and 0 bases at J; junction bases unmatched: 8. CDR3 size: 15 residues. The CDR3 region is CASNPAGRYQETQYF. In DNA, the CDR3 is TGTGCCAGCAACCCAGCGGGGCGGTACCAAGAGACCCAGTACTTC.

V gene TRBV9 combines with J gene TRBJ2-5; 8 bases match TRBD2. CDR3 length: 16 amino acids. Losses at the gene ends were 4 bases for V and 4 bases for J; bases not matched to a gene: 12. Germline V gene data show CDR1 as SGDLS and CDR2 as YYNGEE. CDR3 bases: TGTGCCAGCAGCCGAGGGGCTAGCGGGCCGGGAGAGACCCAGTACTTC. Translation: CASSRGASGPGETQYF. The full variable domain, in which reference TRBV9 and TRBJ2-5 provide the parts outside the CDR3, is DSGVTQTPKHLITATGQRVTLRCSPRSGDLSVYWYQQSLDQGLQFLIQYYNGEERAKGNILERFSAQQFPDLHSELNLSSLELGDSALYFCASSRGASGPGETQYFGPGTRLLVL.